A single sample gave rise to the 31 T cell receptor beta chains below, sequenced in a study of Tregs in tolerant kidney transplant recipients. Using immunoSEQ multiplex PCR, the repertoire was profiled, and TCRdb retains in-frame clones only, with some absent. The table lists approximately 30,000 clones. Related graft donors supplied nonmyeloablative bone marrow transplants, and mixed chimerism was transient. The specimen was CD4+ T cells from blood (PBMCs), collected 24 months after the transplant. Receptors originate from a human patient who received a combined kidney and bone marrow transplant. The graft donor may account for some of the T cells.

Note on this clone: The read finishes 3 residues shy of the CDR3 end, and the germline J gene is used to complete it. The chain has TRBV18 and TRBJ1-4, with a weak D call TRBD1 (5 bases). The CDR3 consists of 14 residues. In germline, CDR1 is KGHSH, CDR2 LQKENI. V was shortened by 1 base and J by 3 bases, with 6 bases between the two germline ends. This CDR3 is CASSPLGPNEKLFF. The CDR3 bases that were read are TGTGCCAGCTCACCACTGGGGCCTAATGAAAAA.

A note on this clone: The sequence runs out 3 residues before the end of the CDR3; the remainder is reconstructed from the germline J gene. J is TRBJ1-1 and V is TRBV18, with a possible D match to TRBD1 (5 bases). V was cut by 1 base and J by 1 base, with 10 bases left in between. CDR3 length equals 15 residues. CDR1 is KGHSH and CDR2 is LQKENI in the germline V gene. The covered CDR3 bases are TGTGCCAGCTCACCACAAGACAGCTCGAACACTGAA. It specifies CASSPQDSSNTE. The complete CDR3 protein is CASSPQDSSNTEAFF.

About this clone: The sequence runs out 3 residues before the end of the CDR3; the remainder is reconstructed from the germline J gene. The chain couples TRBV5-1 to TRBJ2-5; no clear D. The V gene lost 2 bases and the J gene lost 2 bases, with 7 bases spanning the gap. This CDR3 is 13 amino acids long. CDR1 and CDR2 (germline): SGHRS, YFSETQ. The CDR3 DNA, read in part, is TGCGCCAGCAGCTTCAGTTGGCAAGAGACC. This sequence encodes CASSFSWQET. The whole CDR3 sequence is CASSFSWQETQYF.

Of note for this clone: The read is 3 residues too short to cover the CDR3 end, so that end is filled in from the germline J gene. The V call is TRBV20-1, the J call TRBJ2-3, with a tentative D call TRBD1 (6 bases). The V gene's germline CDR1 is DFQATT and CDR2 SNEGSKA (reference sequence). V was clipped by 4 bases and J by 3 bases, with 11 bases between them. The CDR3 totals 13 residues. CDR3 DNA, as far as it was read: TGCAGTGCTAACGGACAGCCAACAGATACG. Protein product: CSANGQPTDT. The complete CDR3 sequence is CSANGQPTDTQYF.

Comments on this clone: The sequenced fragment ends 3 residues before the CDR3 boundary, so the rest is inferred from the germline J gene. V and J are TRBV30 and TRBJ1-3; D is unclear. V gave up 1 base and J gave up 2 bases, with 12 bases separating them. Germline V gives CDR1 GTSNPN, CDR2 SVGIG (reference sequence). The CDR3 extends over 15 amino acids. The covered CDR3 bases are TGTGCCTGGAGTGCTTCCTTAATTCCTGGAAACACC. It specifies CAWSASLIPGNT. The whole CDR3 reads CAWSASLIPGNTIYF.

Notes on this clone: The read ends 3 residues before the CDR3 terminus; that terminus is restored from the germline J gene. The V gene is TRBV20-1, the J gene TRBJ2-1; a possible D gene is TRBD2 (6 bases). V was shortened by 5 bases and J by 0 bases, with 20 bases between the two germline ends. Germline V gene sequence: CDR1 DFQATT, CDR2 SNEGSKA (reference sequence). CDR3 length: 17 residues. Here the CDR3 reads CSAPPGTRVHSYNEQFF. The sequenced part of the CDR3 DNA is TGCAGTGCTCCTCCCGGGACTCGGGTACACTCCTACAATGAG.

Points on this clone: The sequence runs out 3 residues before the end of the CDR3; the remainder is reconstructed from the germline J gene. The rearrangement links TRBV7-2 to TRBJ1-1; tentatively, D is TRBD1 (6 bases). Germline V CDR1 and CDR2: SGHTA, FQGNSA. The CDR3 sequence is 13 residues long. V lost 8 bases, J lost 1 base, and 11 bases lay in between. CDR3 sequence reads: CASARGPNTEAFF. Partial CDR3 DNA: TGTGCCAGCGCGCGGGGGCCGAACACTGAA. Variable domain in full (rest from reference TRBV7-2 and TRBJ1-1): GAGVSQSPSNKVTEKGKDVELRCDPISGHTALYWYRQSLGQGLEFLIYFQGNSAPDKSGLPSDRFSAERTGGSVSTLTIQRTQQEDSAVYLCASARGPNTEAFFGQGTRLTVV.

As regards this clone: The read ends 3 residues early relative to the CDR3; the germline J gene fills the gap. The rearrangement uses TRBV19 and TRBJ1-3; TRBD1 aligns across 7 bases. CDR1 LNHDA and CDR2 SQIVND come from the germline V gene (reference sequence). The CDR3 extends over 15 amino acids. J gave up 4 bases and V 3 bases, and 6 bases lay outside the gene matches. The CDR3 reads CASSIGTAKGNTIYF. The sequenced CDR3 bases are TGTGCCAGTAGTATCGGGACAGCCAAAGGAAACACC.

On this clone: The read terminates 3 residues ahead of where the CDR3 ends, so the germline J gene completes it. The chain combines TRBV2 with TRBJ2-5, with D unclear. Per the germline V gene, CDR1 is SNHLY and CDR2 is FYNNEI. Trimming took off 6 bases at V and 1 base at J, with 15 bases between the two ends. The CDR3 is made up of 15 amino acids. The CDR3 DNA, read in part, is TGTGCCAGCAGCCCCCTAGGCGTCCCCCAAGAGACC. Residues: CASSPLGVPQET. The CDR3 reads in full as CASSPLGVPQETQYF.

A word on this clone: From the germline J gene comes the end of the CDR3, since the read stops 3 residues before it. The chain couples TRBV9 to TRBJ2-7, with 8 bases matching TRBD1. The CDR3 is 15 amino acids. V shed 4 bases and J 2 bases; nucleotides not matched to a gene: 8. Germline V gene lookup returns CDR1 SGDLS and CDR2 YYNGEE. CDR3 in amino acids: CASSPGQGHTYEQYF. CDR3 DNA (partial): TGTGCCAGCAGCCCTGGACAGGGCCATACCTACGAG.

With respect to this clone: The read halts 3 residues ahead of the CDR3 end, with the missing end drawn from the germline J gene. The chain carries TRBV20-1 and TRBJ1-1, with 8 bases that match TRBD1. This CDR3 has 15 amino acids. Losses at the gene ends were 6 bases for V and 0 bases for J; bases not matched to a gene: 9. CDR1 and CDR2 from the germline V gene are DFQATT and SNEGSKA (reference sequence). The sequenced part of the CDR3 DNA is TGCAGTGCCAGGACAGGGACTGTCATGAACACTGAA. Translating gives CSARTGTVMNTE. The entire CDR3 reads CSARTGTVMNTEAFF.

Comments on this clone: The CDR3 end falls 3 residues outside the read, so it is completed with the germline J gene. The chain uses TRBV5-1 and TRBJ2-2; 10 bases fit TRBD2. In germline, CDR1 is SGHRS, CDR2 YFSETQ. CDR3 size: 17 residues. V lost 0 bases and J lost 3; bases outside the gene matches: 5. The CDR3 here is CASSLEVLAGDTGELFF. CDR3 bases read: TGCGCCAGCAGCTTGGAAGTTCTAGCGGGAGACACCGGGGAG.

The CDR3 loop reads CASSARDSSGNTIYF. The sequenced part of the CDR3 DNA is TGTGCCAGCAGCGCCCGGGACAGCTCTGGAAACACC. The chain has TRBV9 and TRBJ1-3; 7 bases line up with TRBD1. The DNA ends 3 residues before the CDR3 does, and the rest of the CDR3 is filled in from the germline J gene. The CDR3 is 15 residues long. J gave up 0 bases and V 3 bases, and 3 bases lay outside the gene matches. Germline assignment: CDR1 SGDLS and CDR2 YYNGEE.

For this clone: Sequencing ends 3 residues short of the CDR3 end; the germline J gene provides the rest. The chain couples TRBV10-3 to TRBJ1-2, with D possibly TRBD1 on 6 matching bases. V lost 8 bases and J lost 6, with 13 bases in between. The CDR3 length is 12 residues. Per germline, CDR1 ENHRY and CDR2 SYGVKD. CDR3 sequence: CAIGKEGDGYTF. The DNA read from the CDR3 is TGTGCCATCGGGAAAGAGGGGGATGGC.

Notes on this clone: The CDR3 end is not reached by the read, which stops 3 residues before it; the germline J gene fills it in. The rearrangement uses TRBV19 and TRBJ2-7, with 14 bases fitting TRBD2. With 5 bases clipped from V and 5 bases from J, the junction kept 5 bases outside the gene matches. CDR1 and CDR2 from the germline V gene are LNHDA and SQIVND (reference sequence). The CDR3 runs 15 residues. The CDR3 here is CASSFGLAGGNEQYF. The covered CDR3 bases are TGTGCCAGTAGTTTCGGACTAGCGGGAGGAAACGAG.

The part of the CDR3 DNA that was read is TGCAGCGTTGAAGATATGACAGGGGGACCCTACGAG. Translating it yields CSVEDMTGGPYE. The entire CDR3 protein reads CSVEDMTGGPYEQYF. The genes are TRBV29-1 and TRBJ2-7, with 9 bases fitting TRBD1. Read coverage stops 3 residues before the CDR3 terminus; the germline J gene supplies the remainder. CDR3 length equals 15 residues. The V and J ends lost 0 bases and 2 bases, in that order; junction bases with no gene match: 5. Germline CDR1 is SQVTM and CDR2 is ANQGSEA.

In the case of this clone: The observed sequence ends 3 residues before the CDR3 terminus, with the missing tail filled in from the germline J gene. The rearrangement joins TRBV18 to TRBJ1-2, with D perhaps matching TRBD1 (5 bases). V lost 2 bases to trimming and J lost 0 bases, with 10 bases between them. The germline gives CDR1 KGHSH, CDR2 LQKENI. The CDR3 sequence is 15 residues long. The sequenced part of the CDR3 DNA is TGTGCCAGCTCACCATCAGGGCTAACTAACTATGGC. It is translated as CASSPSGLTNYG. The CDR3 in full is CASSPSGLTNYGYTF.

A note on this clone: The read ends 3 residues shy of where the CDR3 ends; the end is completed using the germline J gene. The gene calls are TRBV29-1 and TRBJ2-7; 11 bases fit TRBD2. The ends lost 6 bases at V and 1 base at J; junction bases unmatched: 5. CDR1 and CDR2 (germline): SQVTM, ANQGSEA. This CDR3 is built from 14 residues. CDR3 DNA (partial): TGCAGCGTCTCCGGGACTAGCGGTTCCTACGAG. It yields the protein CSVSGTSGSYE. The CDR3 reads in full as CSVSGTSGSYEQYF.

The CDR3: CASSWTGGNEQYF. The DNA read from the CDR3 is TGCGCCAGCAGCTGGACAGGGGGGAACGAG. The V call is TRBV5-1, the J call TRBJ2-7, with 10 bases identical to TRBD1. With the read ending 3 residues before the CDR3 end, the germline J gene is used to fill in that end. The CDR3 runs to 13 residues. Trimming took 3 bases from V and 5 from J; bases not matched to a gene: 2. From germline, CDR1 is SGHRS and CDR2 YFSETQ.

Remarks on this clone: The read ends 3 residues shy of where the CDR3 ends; the end is completed using the germline J gene. The V gene is TRBV4-2, the J gene TRBJ2-6; D not certain. V was clipped by 0 bases and J by 2 bases, with 8 bases between them. CDR1 LGHNA and CDR2 YNFKEQ come from the germline V gene. The CDR3 covers 16 residues. CDR3 amino acids: CASSQEVEPGANVLTF. The part of the CDR3 DNA that was read is TGTGCCAGCAGCCAAGAGGTAGAACCTGGGGCCAACGTC.

For this clone: The read ends 3 residues shy of where the CDR3 ends; the end is completed using the germline J gene. This chain links TRBV6-2 or TRBV6-3 with TRBJ1-1; 9 nucleotides line up with TRBD1. The CDR3 covers 16 residues. The germline V gene has CDR1 MNHEY and CDR2 SVGEGT. V lost 5 bases to trimming and J lost 0 bases; unmatched junction nucleotides: 7. The sequenced part of the CDR3 DNA is TGTGCCAGCAGTAACCACAGGGGGCGGTTGAACACTGAA. Translation gives CASSNHRGRLNTE. The entire CDR3 sequence reads CASSNHRGRLNTEAFF.

Remarks on this clone: The read ends 3 residues early relative to the CDR3; the germline J gene fills the gap. This chain joins TRBV12-3 or TRBV12-4 and TRBJ2-5; 8 bases are a match to TRBD1. Trimming at V came to 2 bases and at J to 2 bases, leaving 7 bases not matched to a gene. There are 16 residues in the CDR3. The CDR3 loop is CASSLSPGGEQETQYF. The CDR3 bases that were read are TGTGCCAGCAGTTTATCACCAGGGGGCGAACAAGAGACC.

Note on this clone: The read finishes 3 residues shy of the CDR3 end, and the germline J gene is used to complete it. The chain links TRBV11-2 to TRBJ1-1; 7 bases are shared with TRBD1. Germline CDR1 is SGHAT and CDR2 is FQNNGV. This CDR3 spans 12 amino acids. Partial CDR3 DNA: TGTGCCAGCAGCCCCTGGACAGGAGAA. Translation: CASSPWTGE. From start to end, the CDR3 is CASSPWTGEAFF.

The CDR3 reads CATGTSQETQYF. Partial CDR3 DNA: TGTGCCACCGGGACTAGTCAAGAGACC. The V call is TRBV28, the J call TRBJ2-5, with 8 bases that match TRBD2. The sequence runs out 3 residues before the end of the CDR3; the remainder is reconstructed from the germline J gene. Germline CDR1 MDHEN, CDR2 SYDVKM. V gave up 10 bases and J gave up 2 bases; unmatched junction bases: 3. CDR3 length equals 12 residues.

As concerns this clone: The observed sequence ends 3 residues before the CDR3 terminus, with the missing tail filled in from the germline J gene. This chain connects TRBV7-2 to TRBJ2-7, with TRBD1 matching over 9 bases. J lost 6 bases, V lost 4 bases, and 10 bases had no gene match. The CDR3 is 15 amino acids. CDR1 is SGHTA, CDR2 FQGNSA, per germline. The CDR3 DNA, read in part, is TGTGCCAGCAGCTCTACAGGGGGCGCGCCCTTCGAG. Its protein product is CASSSTGGAPFE. The CDR3 in its entirety is CASSSTGGAPFEQYF.

This chain's CDR3 is CASSLVQGNTEAFF. Partial CDR3 DNA: TGTGCCAGCAGCTTAGTCCAGGGGAACACTGAA. The chain carries TRBV7-2 and TRBJ1-1, with a weak D call TRBD1 (5 bases). The read ends 3 residues before the CDR3 terminus; that terminus is restored from the germline J gene. The length of the CDR3 is 14 residues. CDR1 is SGHTA and CDR2 is FQGNSA in the germline V gene. The V end lost 1 base, the J end lost 1 base, and 7 bases lay between the germline ends.

Comments on this clone: The read terminates 3 residues ahead of where the CDR3 ends, so the germline J gene completes it. J is TRBJ1-5 and V is TRBV28; unclear D gene. The CDR3 loop spans 14 amino acids. Germline CDR1 is MDHEN and CDR2 is SYDVKM. V gave up 7 bases and J gave up 0 bases, with 10 bases separating them. Incomplete CDR3 DNA: TGTGCCAGCAATAGACTGCCTAGCAATCAGCCC. Translated, it gives CASNRLPSNQP. The full CDR3 sequence reads CASNRLPSNQPQHF.

As concerns this clone: Sequencing ends 3 residues short of the CDR3 end; the germline J gene provides the rest. The J gene is TRBJ2-4, the V gene TRBV20-1; D is undetermined. V lost 7 bases and J 0 bases, leaving 13 bases between the germline ends. The CDR3 is 14 amino acids. Germline CDR1 reads DFQATT; CDR2 reads SNEGSKA (reference sequence). The CDR3 sequence is CSVHGRVAKNIQYF. CDR3 DNA, as far as it was read: TGCAGTGTCCATGGTCGCGTAGCCAAAAACATT.

The sequenced CDR3 bases are TGTGCCAGCAGCTTAATGGGTCCAGGGAGTGAG. As protein: CASSLMGPGSE. The whole CDR3 region reads CASSLMGPGSEQFF. This sequence joins TRBV7-2 and TRBJ2-1; D may match TRBD1 or TRBD2 (5 bases each). The read terminates 3 residues ahead of where the CDR3 ends, so the germline J gene completes it. The CDR3 has 14 amino acids. Germline values: CDR1 SGHTA, CDR2 FQGNSA. The V and J ends lost 2 bases and 9 bases respectively, with 14 bases between them.

As concerns this clone: The read falls 3 residues short of the CDR3 end, and the missing part is taken from the germline J gene. This rearrangement joins TRBV15 to TRBJ1-1; TRBD1 might be the D (6 bases). The CDR3 length is 15 residues. Between the trimmed V and J ends, which lost 4 bases and 6 bases, there was a span of 18 bases. Germline loops: CDR1 LNHNV, CDR2 YYDKDF (reference sequence). The covered CDR3 bases are TGTGCCACCAGCATTGCGGGGGGCCTTAGGGCTGAA. Protein product: CATSIAGGLRAE. Given in full, the CDR3 is CATSIAGGLRAEAFF. The full variable domain, with the rest looked up from reference TRBV15 and TRBJ1-1, is DAMVIQNPRYQVTQFGKPVTLSCSQTLNHNVMYWYQQKSSQAPKLLFHYYDKDFNNEADTPDNFQSRRPNTSFCFLDIRSPGLGDTAMYLCATSIAGGLRAEAFFGQGTRLTVV.

To note about this clone: The CDR3 end lies 3 residues beyond the end of the read and is filled in from the germline J gene. The chain joins TRBV7-3 to TRBJ2-1; possibly TRBD2 for D (5 bases). Germline V gene lookup returns CDR1 SGHTA and CDR2 FQGTGA. CDR3 length equals 18 residues. The V end lost 5 bases, the J end lost 4 bases, and 24 bases lay between the germline ends. CDR3 protein: CASSPRGSIPRFYNEQFF. CDR3 bases read: TGTGCCAGCAGCCCCCGGGGTAGTATCCCTCGATTTTACAATGAG.